A single sample is the source of the 29 T cell receptor beta chains below, sequenced in a study of long-term antiretroviral therapy in people with HIV. A v3.0 immunoSEQ assay was performed at survey level. The table came from immunoSEQ multiplex PCR; TCRdb's copy has only in-frame clones and leaves some out. Among about 44,000 clones, about 95% were seen once, and the ten largest hold roughly 2.5%. Here the sequenced sample was unsorted PBMCs, taken 3.7 years after starting antiretroviral therapy. The receptors originated from a woman aged 45-60 years with HIV.

The V and J genes are TRBV19 and TRBJ1-1; D is perhaps TRBD1 (5 bases). The CDR3 is made up of 13 amino acids. Trimming shortened V by 9 bases and J by 5 bases, and 16 bases separated the two germline ends. The germline V gene encodes CDR1 LNHDA and CDR2 SQIVND (reference sequence). CDR3 sequence: CASRDSLITEAFF. CDR3 DNA: TGTGCCAGCCGAGACAGCCTAATAACTGAAGCTTTCTTT.

The rearrangement links TRBV4-1 to TRBJ2-1, with D tentatively TRBD1 (6 bases). V was pared by 3 bases and J by 8 bases, with 20 bases between. Germline CDR1 is MGHRA and CDR2 is YSYEKL. The CDR3 is 16 amino acids. In DNA form, the CDR3 reads TGCGCCAGCAGCCAGGCCTTAGACAGGTCTGGGGATGAGCAGTTCTTC. This translates into CASSQALDRSGDEQFF.

CDR3 protein: CASSQDWAWDSPLHF. The CDR3 coding sequence is TGCGCCAGCAGCCAAGATTGGGCATGGGATTCACCCCTCCACTTT. This chain joins TRBV4-1 and TRBJ1-6; the D is unclear. Trimming left V 0 bases short and J 8 bases short, with 11 bases between. This CDR3 comprises 15 residues. Germline values: CDR1 MGHRA, CDR2 YSYEKL.

The V call is TRBV30, the J call TRBJ1-1; no firm D call. The CDR3 loop spans 13 amino acids. V gave up 5 bases and J gave up 4 bases, with 14 bases separating them. Per the germline V gene, CDR1 is GTSNPN and CDR2 is SVGIG (reference sequence). This chain's CDR3 is CAWGGWESTEAFF. CDR3 DNA: TGTGCCTGGGGTGGTTGGGAGAGCACTGAAGCTTTCTTT.

The chain has TRBV5-6 and TRBJ1-1, with TRBD1 matching over 7 bases. CDR3 length: 19 amino acids. Germline V gene lookup returns CDR1 SGHDT and CDR2 YYEEEE. The V and J ends lost 3 bases and 1 base, in that order; junction bases with no gene match: 18. The CDR3 nucleotides read TGTGCCAGCAGCTCCCCACATGCCGACAGGGAGGGTAGGAACACTGAAGCTTTCTTT. Amino acid sequence: CASSSPHADREGRNTEAFF. The full variable domain, in which reference TRBV5-6 and TRBJ1-1 provide the parts outside the CDR3, is DAGVTQSPTHLIKTRGQQVTLRCSPKSGHDTVSWYQQALGQGPQFIFQYYEEEERQRGNFPDRFSGHQFPNYSSELNVNALLLGDSALYLCASSSPHADREGRNTEAFFGQGTRLTVV.

The chain links TRBV15 to TRBJ2-7; possible D gene TRBD2, 5 bases. Germline V CDR1 and CDR2: LNHNV, YYDKDF (reference sequence). CDR3 size: 14 residues. Deletions cut 0 bases from V and 6 bases from J, with 12 bases between. The CDR3: CATSRDPGGGEQYF. As DNA, the CDR3 is TGTGCCACCAGCAGAGATCCAGGAGGAGGCGAGCAGTACTTC.

The chain carries TRBV11-2 and TRBJ2-7; D is unclear. CDR1 is SGHAT and CDR2 is FQNNGV in the germline V gene. V lost 8 bases to trimming and J lost 4 bases, with 18 bases between them. CDR3 length: 14 amino acids. The DNA for the CDR3 is TGTGCCAGCGCCTTTAGGTCAGGTCGGTACGAGCAGTACTTC. It is translated as CASAFRSGRYEQYF.

The rearrangement uses TRBV5-1 and TRBJ2-2; 8 nucleotides match TRBD2. The CDR3 covers 15 residues. CDR1 is SGHRS, CDR2 YFSETQ, per germline. V was pared by 9 bases and J by 0 bases, with 7 bases of the junction left unmatched. DNA of the CDR3: TGCGCCACCACGGGGGGGGACGCGAACACCGGGGAGCTGTTTTTT. Its protein product is CATTGGDANTGELFF.

V and J are TRBV6-5 and TRBJ2-5, with D uncertain. With 0 bases removed from V and 4 bases from J, the gap between germline ends came to 9 bases. This CDR3 is 14 amino acids long. CDR1 is MNHEY, CDR2 SVGAGI, per germline. The CDR3 coding sequence is TGTGCCAGCAGTTACTCGGGTACAGCAGAGACCCAGTACTTC. It yields the protein CASSYSGTAETQYF.

CDR3 bases: TGTGCCTGGGGGCCGGGACTAGCGTCTTCAGATACGCAGTATTTT. Amino acids: CAWGPGLASSDTQYF. The V call is TRBV30, the J call TRBJ2-3; TRBD2 matches 10 bases. V shed 5 bases and J 4 bases; nucleotides not matched to a gene: 9. Germline lookup yields CDR1 GTSNPN and CDR2 SVGIG (reference sequence). The CDR3 length is 15 residues.

This sequence joins TRBV15 and TRBJ2-7; possible D gene TRBD2, 6 bases. CDR1 and CDR2 from the germline V gene are LNHNV and YYDKDF (reference sequence). Trimming stripped 0 bases from V and 7 bases from J, with 10 bases between. CDR3 length: 13 residues. In DNA, the CDR3 is TGTGCCACCAGCAGAGATCGGGGGTTTGAGCAGTACTTC. This translates into CATSRDRGFEQYF.

V is TRBV27 and J is TRBJ2-3; D gene uncertain. V was trimmed by 2 bases and J by 9 bases, leaving 15 bases between them. CDR1 and CDR2 (germline): MNHEY, SMNVEV (reference sequence). The CDR3 covers 14 residues. DNA of the CDR3: TGTGCCAGCAGTTTACCTACTAAATCCGGGACGCAGTATTTT. This encodes CASSLPTKSGTQYF.

J is TRBJ1-3 and V is TRBV30, with no clear D. In germline, CDR1 is GTSNPN, CDR2 SVGIG (reference sequence). The CDR3 has 11 residues. Trimming removed 2 bases at V and 4 bases at J, with 3 bases between. CDR3 in amino acids: CAWSKGNTIYF. CDR3 bases: TGTGCCTGGAGTAAGGGAAACACCATATATTTT.

The chain has TRBV4-3 and TRBJ1-1; D might be TRBD1 (5 bases). The CDR3 runs 14 residues. Germline V lookup: CDR1 LGHNA, CDR2 YSLEER. The ends were cut back, 4 bases at V and 1 base at J, with 10 bases in the middle. CDR3 in amino acids: CASSLRVANTEAFF. The CDR3 DNA follows: TGCGCCAGCAGCCTCAGGGTAGCGAACACTGAAGCTTTCTTT.

This clone was observed once. V usage is TRBV7-6 and J usage is TRBJ2-5; a possible D gene is TRBD1 (6 bases). V was cut by 4 bases and J by 3 bases, with 12 bases left in between. Germline-derived CDR1 and CDR2 are SGHVS and FNYEAQ. The CDR3 loop spans 14 amino acids. As DNA, the CDR3 is TGTGCCAGCAGCTCGCGGTCAGGGGAAGAGACCCAGTACTTC. Translated, it gives CASSSRSGEETQYF. The entire variable domain, with the rest obtained from reference TRBV7-6 and TRBJ2-5, is as follows: GAGVSQSPRYKVTKRGQDVALRCDPISGHVSLYWYRQALGQGPEFLTYFNYEAQQDKSGLPNDRFSAERPEGSISTLTIQRTEQRDSAMYRCASSSRSGEETQYFGPGTRLLVL.

This clone was recorded only once. V and J are TRBV29-1 and TRBJ1-4, with a weak D call TRBD1 (5 bases). Deletions cut 1 base from V and 6 bases from J, with 12 bases between. Germline V lookup: CDR1 SQVTM, CDR2 ANQGSEA. The length of the CDR3 is 14 residues. The chain's CDR3 is CSVEVTGSDEKLFF. The DNA of the CDR3 is TGCAGCGTTGAAGTCACAGGCTCCGATGAAAAACTGTTTTTT.

The chain is built from TRBV11-1 and TRBJ2-4; D is possibly TRBD2 (6 bases). This CDR3 comprises 12 residues. V lost 1 base and J 10 bases, leaving 8 bases between the germline ends. Germline V lookup: CDR1 SGHAT, CDR2 FQDESV (reference sequence). This CDR3 is CASSLVGGIQYF. The CDR3 DNA is TGTGCCAGCAGCTTAGTGGGGGGTATTCAGTACTTC.

The chain links TRBV7-2 to TRBJ1-1; maybe TRBD1 (6 bases). Germline assignment: CDR1 SGHTA and CDR2 FQGNSA. The length of the CDR3 is 14 residues. The V gene lost 4 bases and the J gene lost 5 bases, with 14 bases spanning the gap. CDR3 protein: CASSSQRGETEAFF. CDR3 DNA: TGTGCCAGCAGCTCCCAAAGGGGGGAGACTGAAGCTTTCTTT.

The chain links TRBV7-2 to TRBJ2-7, with D hard to call. CDR1 and CDR2 from the germline V gene are SGHTA and FQGNSA. The CDR3 contains 17 residues. V shed 5 bases and J shed 2 bases, with 22 bases lying between them. CDR3 coding DNA: TGTGCCAGCAGCCCGTATACGTCGGCACCAAGTACCTACGAGCAGTACTTC. It yields the protein CASSPYTSAPSTYEQYF.

The CDR3 loop reads CASSGAGYNEQFF. The CDR3 region has the DNA TGCGCCAGCAGTGGCGCGGGGTACAATGAGCAGTTCTTC. This chain links TRBV4-3 with TRBJ2-1; D might be TRBD2 (6 bases). Trimming removed 6 bases from V and 4 bases from J, with 10 bases in between. CDR3 size: 13 residues. The germline CDR1 and CDR2 sequences are LGHNA and YSLEER.

This chain connects TRBV30 to TRBJ2-5; D gene unclear. The CDR3 consists of 13 residues. Per germline, CDR1 GTSNPN and CDR2 SVGIG (reference sequence). Trimming left V 1 base short and J 1 base short, with 7 bases between. The CDR3: CAWSARFQETQYF. The CDR3 coding sequence is TGTGCCTGGAGTGCGAGGTTCCAAGAGACCCAGTACTTC.

The rearrangement uses TRBV6-5 and TRBJ2-2; unclear D gene. The CDR3 runs 14 residues. V was cut by 8 bases and J by 4 bases, with 14 bases left in between. Germline CDR1 is MNHEY and CDR2 is SVGAGI. The DNA for the CDR3 is TGTGCCAGCGGCGGCTTTGGAGTCACCGGGGAGCTGTTTTTT. It codes for CASGGFGVTGELFF.

The chain uses TRBV27 and TRBJ2-1, with D possibly matching TRBD2 (6 bases). The germline V gene encodes CDR1 MNHEY and CDR2 SMNVEV (reference sequence). The CDR3 extends over 13 amino acids. V lost 6 bases and J 9 bases, leaving 15 bases between the germline ends. The CDR3 bases are TGTGCCAGCAGCCCTTCGGCGGGACTTGAGCAGTTCTTC. It is translated as CASSPSAGLEQFF.

This rearrangement joins TRBV7-8 to TRBJ1-2; D might be TRBD1 (5 bases). The CDR3 contains 14 residues. From germline, CDR1 is SGHVS and CDR2 FQNEAQ. Trimming took 5 bases from V and 7 from J, leaving 17 bases between them. Here the CDR3 reads CASSPGTRDFGYTF. CDR3 in DNA: TGTGCCAGCAGCCCGGGGACTCGGGACTTTGGCTACACCTTC.

This clone was observed a single time. The chain employs TRBV7-3 and TRBJ2-7, with a tentative D call TRBD2 (5 bases). Germline V lookup: CDR1 SGHTA, CDR2 FQGTGA. The V end lost 1 base, the J end lost 6 bases, and 16 bases lay between the germline ends. CDR3 length: 15 amino acids. The CDR3 nucleotides are TGTGCCAGCAGCTTAAGAGGGCTAGCAAGTTCCGAGCAGTACTTC. Encoded protein: CASSLRGLASSEQYF.

This chain's CDR3 is CASSMPKQGTYGYTF. CDR3 DNA sequence: TGTGCCAGTAGTATGCCTAAACAGGGGACGTATGGCTACACCTTC. The V and J genes are TRBV19 and TRBJ1-2; 7 bases are shared with TRBD1. The CDR3 length is 15 residues. The J segment lost 5 bases and the V segment lost 3 bases, leaving 9 bases of the junction unmatched. The germline V gene encodes CDR1 LNHDA and CDR2 SQIVND (reference sequence).

The chain is built from TRBV19 and TRBJ2-4; no clear D. The CDR3 covers 14 residues. Germline CDR1 LNHDA, CDR2 SQIVND (reference sequence). V was trimmed by 3 bases and J by 6 bases, leaving 12 bases between them. This chain's CDR3 is CASSIARTRNIQYF. The CDR3 nucleotides are TGTGCCAGTAGTATCGCCCGTACGAGAAACATTCAGTACTTC.

The chain couples TRBV11-1 to TRBJ1-4, with 8 bases identical to TRBD1. In germline, CDR1 is SGHAT, CDR2 FQDESV (reference sequence). J lost 8 bases, V lost 8 bases, and 10 bases had no gene match. The CDR3 length is 14 residues. The CDR3 nucleotides are TGTGCCAGCGGGACCGGGACAGGAGGAGAAAAACTGTTTTTT. Protein product: CASGTGTGGEKLFF.

The V gene is TRBV7-8, the J gene TRBJ1-2; 7 nucleotides align to TRBD1. Germline values: CDR1 SGHVS, CDR2 FQNEAQ. V dropped 2 bases and J dropped 2; count of bases not matched to a gene: 5. The CDR3 has 15 amino acids. CDR3 coding DNA: TGTGCCAGCAGCTTACGGACAGGATCAAACTATGGCTACACCTTC. As protein: CASSLRTGSNYGYTF. Complete variable domain (other parts from reference TRBV7-8 and TRBJ1-2): GAGVSQSPRYKVAKRGQDVALRCDPISGHVSLFWYQQALGQGPEFLTYFQNEAQLDKSGLPSDRFFAERPEGSVSTLKIQRTQQEDSAVYLCASSLRTGSNYGYTFGSGTRLTVV.